This TCR beta chain was captured in a study of tumor-infiltrating lymphocytes in localized non-small cell lung cancer. Regarding the study as a whole: Technical variation could not be separated from intratumor heterogeneity here.

With respect to this clone: Its antigen remains unknown.

Produced via immunoSEQ multiplex PCR; TCRdb's table is partial and in-frame only. This table has approximately 14,000 clones, around 68% appearing once. This CDR3 comprises 14 residues. Germline lookup yields CDR1 SGHNT and CDR2 YYREEE (reference sequence). Deletions cut 4 bases from V and 9 bases from J, with 17 bases between. The sample was uninvolved lung tissue not adjacent to the tumor. This rearrangement joins TRBV5-4 to TRBJ2-1; perhaps TRBD2 as D (6 bases). The source is a human donor with non-small cell lung cancer. The CDR3 here is CASSQVAVAGEQFF. The CDR3 DNA follows: TGTGCCAGCAGCCAAGTAGCGGTCGCGGGTGAGCAGTTCTTC.